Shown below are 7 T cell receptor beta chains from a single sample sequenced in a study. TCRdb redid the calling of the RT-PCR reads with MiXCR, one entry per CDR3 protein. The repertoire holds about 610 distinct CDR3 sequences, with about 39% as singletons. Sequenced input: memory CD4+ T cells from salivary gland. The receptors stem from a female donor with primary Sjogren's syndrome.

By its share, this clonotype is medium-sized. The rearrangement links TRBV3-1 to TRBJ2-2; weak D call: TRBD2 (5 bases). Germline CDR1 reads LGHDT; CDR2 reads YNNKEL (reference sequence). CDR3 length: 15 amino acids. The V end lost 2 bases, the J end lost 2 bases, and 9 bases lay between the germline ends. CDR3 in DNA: TGTGCCAGCAGCCAAAGTTGGACTAACACCGGGGAGCTGTTTTTT. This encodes CASSQSWTNTGELFF.

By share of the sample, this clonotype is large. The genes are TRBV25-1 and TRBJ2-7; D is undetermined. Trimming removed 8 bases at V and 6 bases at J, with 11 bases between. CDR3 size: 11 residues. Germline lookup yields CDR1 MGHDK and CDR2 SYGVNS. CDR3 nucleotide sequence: TGTGCCAGCCGAGTAATAGGCGAGCAGTACTTC. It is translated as CASRVIGEQYF.

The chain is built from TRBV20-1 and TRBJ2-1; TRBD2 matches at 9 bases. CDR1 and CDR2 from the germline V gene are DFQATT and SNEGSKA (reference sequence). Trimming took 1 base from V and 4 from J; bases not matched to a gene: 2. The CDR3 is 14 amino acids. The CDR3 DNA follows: TGCAGTGCTAGAGGACTAGCGGTATACAATGAGCAGTTCTTC. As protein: CSARGLAVYNEQFF.

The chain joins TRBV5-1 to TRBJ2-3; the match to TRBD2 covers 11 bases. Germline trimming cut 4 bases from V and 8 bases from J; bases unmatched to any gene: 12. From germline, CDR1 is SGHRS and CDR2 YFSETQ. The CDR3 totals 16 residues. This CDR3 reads CASSVGPSGGPSTQYF. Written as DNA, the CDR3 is TGCGCCAGCAGCGTAGGCCCTAGCGGGGGGCCCAGTACGCAGTATTTT.

The CDR3 sequence is CASSQHRDTEYF. CDR3 sequence (DNA): TGTGCCAGCAGCCAACACCGGGACACGGAGTACTTC. V and J are TRBV5-4 and TRBJ2-7; a possible D gene is TRBD1 (6 bases). CDR1 is SGHNT, CDR2 YYREEE, per germline (reference sequence). Trimming shortened V by 4 bases and J by 11 bases, and 16 bases separated the two germline ends. This CDR3 region has 12 residues.

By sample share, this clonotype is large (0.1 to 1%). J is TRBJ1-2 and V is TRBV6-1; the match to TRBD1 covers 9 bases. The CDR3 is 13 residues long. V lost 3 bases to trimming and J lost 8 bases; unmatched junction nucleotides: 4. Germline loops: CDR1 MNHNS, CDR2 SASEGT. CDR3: CASSDPTGGGYTF. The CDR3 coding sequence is TGTGCCAGCAGTGATCCGACAGGGGGAGGCTACACCTTC.

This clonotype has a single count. The CDR3 region is CSARVDGRGNSPLHF. In DNA, the CDR3 is TGCAGTGCTAGAGTTGACGGGCGGGGGAATTCACCCCTCCACTTT. The V gene is TRBV20-1, the J gene TRBJ1-6; the D gene is possibly TRBD1 (5 bases). From germline, CDR1 is DFQATT and CDR2 SNEGSKA (reference sequence). Trimming pared 1 base from V and 7 bases from J, leaving 14 bases between. CDR3 length: 15 amino acids.